One TCR beta chain is described in this entry. V dropped 5 bases and J dropped 1; count of bases not matched to a gene: 4. Germline CDR1 is SGHTA and CDR2 is FQGTGA. There are 14 residues in the CDR3. Libraries were prepared by immunoSEQ multiplex PCR; TCRdb keeps only in-frame clonotypes and omits some of them. The sample includes roughly 130,000 clones, just over 85% of them seen just once. This specimen comes from a study of blood T cell repertoires in COVID-19. Study in general: From the United States, Italy and Spain came samples of acute and convalescent COVID-19. The analysed material was cDNA or gDNA that came from T cells, B-cell-depleted T cells, or PBMCs.

V gene TRBV7-3 combines with J gene TRBJ1-1; TRBD1 matches at 7 bases. The sample comprised peripheral blood. The TCR sequence derives from a man aged 35-49 years with acute or convalescent COVID-19. The CDR3, as DNA: TGTGCCAGCAGCCCACACAGGGGGAACACTGAAGCTTTCTTT. Its translation is CASSPHRGNTEAFF.